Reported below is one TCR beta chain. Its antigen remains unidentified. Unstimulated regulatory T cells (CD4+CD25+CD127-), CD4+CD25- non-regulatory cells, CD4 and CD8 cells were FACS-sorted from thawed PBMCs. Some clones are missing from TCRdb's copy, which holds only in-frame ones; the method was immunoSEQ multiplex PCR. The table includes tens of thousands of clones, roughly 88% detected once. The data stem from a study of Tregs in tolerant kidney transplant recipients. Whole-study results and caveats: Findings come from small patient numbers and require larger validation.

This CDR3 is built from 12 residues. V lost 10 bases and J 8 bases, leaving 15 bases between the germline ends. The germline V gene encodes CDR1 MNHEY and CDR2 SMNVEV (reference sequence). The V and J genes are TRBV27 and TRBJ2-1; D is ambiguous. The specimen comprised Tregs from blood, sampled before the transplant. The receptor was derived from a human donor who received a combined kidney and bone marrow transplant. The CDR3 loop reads CAIGGSGYEQFF. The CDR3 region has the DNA TGTGCCATCGGCGGCTCCGGGTATGAGCAGTTCTTC.